These T cell receptor beta chains were read from a single sample in a study of Ad26.COV2.S vaccination and SARS-CoV-2 variants. The data were produced by immunoSEQ multiplex PCR, yet TCRdb's version contains in-frame clones alone and is incomplete. Seen here are 350,000 to 450,000 clones, approximately 83% observed once, and the top ten hold just under 7.5%. The sequencing used peripheral blood, collected in a trial of Ad26.COV2.S vaccine versus placebo. The receptors shown here come from a person aged 18-60 years who received the Ad26.COV2.S COVID-19 vaccine or a placebo. CDR3s include the opening cysteine and the closing phenylalanine or tryptophan. A D gene is named only where the DNA matches it firmly.

v_call	d_call	j_call	cdr3_length	cdr3_nt	cdr3_aa
TRBV18	-	TRBJ2-7	15	TGTGCCAGCTCACCACCGGGGATCTCGGCCTACGAGCAGTACTTC	CASSPPGISAYEQYF
TRBV6-5	-	TRBJ1-5	14	TGTGCCAGCAGGCAGATACGGGGCAATCAGCCCCAGCATTTT	CASRQIRGNQPQHF
TRBV5-1	TRBD2	TRBJ2-1	15	TGCGCCAGCAGCCCGACTAGCGGGAGCGGTAATGAGCAGTTCTTC	CASSPTSGSGNEQFF
TRBV19	TRBD2	TRBJ2-1	17	TGTGCCAGTAGTAACCCCCGACTAGCGGGACAATACAATGAGCAGTTCTTC	CASSNPRLAGQYNEQFF
TRBV19	-	TRBJ1-2	13	TGTGCCAGTAGTTGGGGGAAGGACTATGGCTACACCTTC	CASSWGKDYGYTF
TRBV18	TRBD1	TRBJ2-5	14	TGTGCCAGCTCAGGGACAGGGGCTGGGCAGACCCAGTACTTC	CASSGTGAGQTQYF
TRBV6-4	-	TRBJ2-1	10	TGTGCCAGCAGTGAGGGTCAGCAGTTCTTC	CASSEGQQFF
TRBV6-2/TRBV6-3	-	TRBJ2-7	11	TGTGCCAGCAGTTACTCGGGGGGGCAGTACTTC	CASSYSGGQYF
TRBV27	-	TRBJ2-7	13	TGTGCCAGCAGATTAGCACCGACCTACGAGCAGTACTTC	CASRLAPTYEQYF
TRBV6-1	-	TRBJ1-6	15	TGTGCCAGCAGTGATTTGGAGGGATTTAATTCACCCCTCCACTTT	CASSDLEGFNSPLHF
TRBV7-9	-	TRBJ2-1	16	TGTGCCAGCAGCTTTGAGACGGGCACCAGGGCCAATGAGCAGTTCTTC	CASSFETGTRANEQFF
TRBV7-2	TRBD2	TRBJ2-7	17	TGTGCCAGCAGCTTACGGGCTAGCGGAGGGGTAGGGGACGAGCAGTACTTC	CASSLRASGGVGDEQYF
TRBV14	-	TRBJ2-7	14	TGTGCCAGCAGACCCGTGGGGGGAACCTACGAGCAGTACTTC	CASRPVGGTYEQYF
TRBV5-4	-	TRBJ2-7	15	TGTGCCAGCAGCTTTGGGCGGGTGGGCTCCTACGAGCAGTACTTC	CASSFGRVGSYEQYF